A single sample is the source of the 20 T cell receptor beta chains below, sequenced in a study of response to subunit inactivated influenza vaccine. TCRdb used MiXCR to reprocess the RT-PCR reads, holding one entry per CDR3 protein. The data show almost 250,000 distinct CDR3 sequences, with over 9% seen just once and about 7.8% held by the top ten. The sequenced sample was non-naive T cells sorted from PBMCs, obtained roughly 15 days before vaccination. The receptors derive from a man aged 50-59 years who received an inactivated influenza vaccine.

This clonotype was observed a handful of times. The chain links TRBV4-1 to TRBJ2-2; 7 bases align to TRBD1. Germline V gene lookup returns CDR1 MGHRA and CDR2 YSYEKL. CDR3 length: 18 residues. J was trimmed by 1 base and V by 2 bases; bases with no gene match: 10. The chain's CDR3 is CASSQRRVGTVNTGELFF. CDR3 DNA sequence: TGCGCCAGCAGCCAAAGAAGGGTTGGGACAGTGAACACCGGGGAGCTGTTTTTT.

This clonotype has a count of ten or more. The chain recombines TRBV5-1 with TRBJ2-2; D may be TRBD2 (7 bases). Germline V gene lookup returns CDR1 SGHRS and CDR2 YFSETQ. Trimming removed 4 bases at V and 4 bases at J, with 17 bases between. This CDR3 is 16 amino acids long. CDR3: CASSHGGAKATGELFF. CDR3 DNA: TGCGCCAGCAGCCATGGGGGGGCGAAGGCCACCGGGGAGCTGTTTTTT.

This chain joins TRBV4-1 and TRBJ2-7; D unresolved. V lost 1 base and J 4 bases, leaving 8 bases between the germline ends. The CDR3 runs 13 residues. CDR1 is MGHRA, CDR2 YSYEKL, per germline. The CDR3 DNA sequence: TGCGCCAGCAGCCAAGTAGCACGGTACGAGCAGTACTTC. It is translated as CASSQVARYEQYF.

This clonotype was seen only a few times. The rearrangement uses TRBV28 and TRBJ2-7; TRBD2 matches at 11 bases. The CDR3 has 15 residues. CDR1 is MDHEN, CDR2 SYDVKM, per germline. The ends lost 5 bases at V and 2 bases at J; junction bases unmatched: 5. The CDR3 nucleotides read TGTGCCAGCAGTCCCCTTAGCGGGAGGGCCTACGAGCAGTACTTC. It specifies CASSPLSGRAYEQYF.

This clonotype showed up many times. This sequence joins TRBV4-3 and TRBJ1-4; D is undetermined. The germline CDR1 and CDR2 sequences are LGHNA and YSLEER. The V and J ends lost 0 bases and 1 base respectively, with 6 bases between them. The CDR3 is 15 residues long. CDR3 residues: CASSQDRQTNEKLFF. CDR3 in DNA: TGCGCCAGCAGCCAAGACCGACAAACTAATGAAAAACTGTTTTTT.

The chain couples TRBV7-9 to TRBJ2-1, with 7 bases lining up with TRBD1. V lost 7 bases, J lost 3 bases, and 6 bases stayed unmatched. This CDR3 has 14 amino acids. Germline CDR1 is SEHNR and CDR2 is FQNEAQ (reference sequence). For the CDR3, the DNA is TGTGCCAGCATCCTTCAGGGGGTCTACAATGAGCAGTTCTTC. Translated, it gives CASILQGVYNEQFF.

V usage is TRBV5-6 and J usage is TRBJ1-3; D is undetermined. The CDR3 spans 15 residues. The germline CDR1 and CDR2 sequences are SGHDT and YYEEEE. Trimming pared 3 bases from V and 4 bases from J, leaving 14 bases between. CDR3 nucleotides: TGTGCCAGCAGCTACCGGGCCCCGATGGGAAACACCATATATTTT. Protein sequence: CASSYRAPMGNTIYF.

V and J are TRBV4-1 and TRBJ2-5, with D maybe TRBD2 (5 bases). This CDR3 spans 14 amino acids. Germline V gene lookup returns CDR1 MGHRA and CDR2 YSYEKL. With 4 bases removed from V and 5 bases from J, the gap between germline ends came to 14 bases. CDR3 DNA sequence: TGCGCCAGCAGCCTACGTCCGCCGGGGGAGACCCAGTACTTC. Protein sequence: CASSLRPPGETQYF.

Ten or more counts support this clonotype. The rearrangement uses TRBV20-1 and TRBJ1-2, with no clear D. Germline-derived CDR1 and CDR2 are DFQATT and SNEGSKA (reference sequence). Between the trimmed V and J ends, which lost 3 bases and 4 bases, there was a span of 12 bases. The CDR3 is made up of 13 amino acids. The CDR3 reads CSARWERSYGYTF. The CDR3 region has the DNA TGCAGTGCTAGGTGGGAGAGGTCCTATGGCTACACCTTC.

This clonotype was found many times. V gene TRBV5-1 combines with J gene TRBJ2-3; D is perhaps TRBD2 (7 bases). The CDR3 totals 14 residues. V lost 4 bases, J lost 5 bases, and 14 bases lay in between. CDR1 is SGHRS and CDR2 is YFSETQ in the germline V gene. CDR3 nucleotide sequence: TGCGCCAGCAGCCCCCGGGGAGGGGGAGATACGCAGTATTTT. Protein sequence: CASSPRGGGDTQYF.

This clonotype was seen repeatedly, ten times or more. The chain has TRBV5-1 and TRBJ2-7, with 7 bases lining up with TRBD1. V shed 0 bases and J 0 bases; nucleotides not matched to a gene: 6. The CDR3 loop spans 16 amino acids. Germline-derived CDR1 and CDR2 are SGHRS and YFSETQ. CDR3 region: CASSLAPGQLSYEQYF. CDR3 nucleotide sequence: TGCGCCAGCAGCTTGGCTCCGGGACAGCTCTCCTACGAGCAGTACTTC.

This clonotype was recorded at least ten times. The CDR3 region is CASSRTSGSTDKEAQFF. CDR3 bases: TGTGCCAGCAGCCGAACTAGCGGGAGTACTGATAAGGAGGCGCAGTTCTTC. The chain employs TRBV12-3 or TRBV12-4 and TRBJ2-1, with TRBD2 matching 11 bases. J lost 12 bases, V lost 6 bases, and 19 bases had no gene match. The CDR3 length is 17 residues.

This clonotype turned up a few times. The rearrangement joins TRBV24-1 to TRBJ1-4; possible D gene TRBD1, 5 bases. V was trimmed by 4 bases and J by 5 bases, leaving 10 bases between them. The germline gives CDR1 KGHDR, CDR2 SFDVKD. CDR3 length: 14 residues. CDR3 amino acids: CATSEGTINEKLFF. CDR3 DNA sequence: TGTGCCACCAGTGAAGGGACGATCAATGAAAAACTGTTTTTT.

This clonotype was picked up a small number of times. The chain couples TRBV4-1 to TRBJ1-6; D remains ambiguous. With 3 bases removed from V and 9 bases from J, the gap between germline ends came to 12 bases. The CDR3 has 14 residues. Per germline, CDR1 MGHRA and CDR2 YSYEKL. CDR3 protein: CASSQDAWASPLHF. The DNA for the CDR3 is TGCGCCAGCAGCCAGGACGCATGGGCTTCACCCCTCCACTTT.

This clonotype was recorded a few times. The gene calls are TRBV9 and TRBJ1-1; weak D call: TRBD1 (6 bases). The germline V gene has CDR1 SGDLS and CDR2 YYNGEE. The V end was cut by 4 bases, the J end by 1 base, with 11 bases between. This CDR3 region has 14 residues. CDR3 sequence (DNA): TGTGCCAGCAGCCGAGGGGGGGAGAACACTGAAGCTTTCTTT. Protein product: CASSRGGENTEAFF. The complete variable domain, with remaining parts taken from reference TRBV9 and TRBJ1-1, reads DSGVTQTPKHLITATGQRVTLRCSPRSGDLSVYWYQQSLDQGLQFLIQYYNGEERAKGNILERFSAQQFPDLHSELNLSSLELGDSALYFCASSRGGENTEAFFGQGTRLTVV.

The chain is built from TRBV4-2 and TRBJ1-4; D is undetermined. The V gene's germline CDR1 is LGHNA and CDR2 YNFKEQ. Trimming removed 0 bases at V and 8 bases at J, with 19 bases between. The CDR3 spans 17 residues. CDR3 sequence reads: CASSQDLVRNNREKLFF. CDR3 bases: TGTGCCAGCAGCCAAGATCTGGTCCGCAATAACCGCGAAAAACTGTTTTTT.

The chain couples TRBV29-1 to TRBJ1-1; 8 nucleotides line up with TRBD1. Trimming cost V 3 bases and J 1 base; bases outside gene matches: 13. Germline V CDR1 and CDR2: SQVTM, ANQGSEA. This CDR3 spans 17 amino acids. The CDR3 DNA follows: TGCAGCGTTGATCGCGGTGTCAGGGGGCAGGGGAACACTGAAGCTTTCTTT. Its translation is CSVDRGVRGQGNTEAFF.

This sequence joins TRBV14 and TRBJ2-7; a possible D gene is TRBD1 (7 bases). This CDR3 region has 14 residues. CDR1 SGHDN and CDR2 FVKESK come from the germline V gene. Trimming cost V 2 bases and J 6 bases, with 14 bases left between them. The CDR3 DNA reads TGTGCCAGCAGCCAATTCTCAGGGGGGAGCGAGCAGTACTTC. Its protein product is CASSQFSGGSEQYF.

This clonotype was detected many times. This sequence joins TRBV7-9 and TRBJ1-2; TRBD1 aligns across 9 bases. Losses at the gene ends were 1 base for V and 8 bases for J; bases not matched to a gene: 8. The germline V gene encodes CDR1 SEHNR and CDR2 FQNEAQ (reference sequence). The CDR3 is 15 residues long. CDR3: CASSLVPDRGKGYTF. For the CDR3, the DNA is TGTGCCAGCAGCTTAGTTCCGGACAGGGGTAAAGGCTACACCTTC. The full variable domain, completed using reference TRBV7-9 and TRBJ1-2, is DTGVSQNPRHKITKRGQNVTFRCDPISEHNRLYWYRQTLGQGPEFLTYFQNEAQLEKSRLLSDRFSAERPKGSFSTLEIQRTEQGDSAMYLCASSLVPDRGKGYTFGSGTRLTVV.

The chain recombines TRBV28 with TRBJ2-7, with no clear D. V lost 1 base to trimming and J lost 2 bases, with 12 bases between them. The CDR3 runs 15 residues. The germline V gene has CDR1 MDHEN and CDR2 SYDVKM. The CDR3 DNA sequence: TGTGCCAGCAGTTTATTTTTGGGCACAGCCTACGAGCAGTACTTC. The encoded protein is CASSLFLGTAYEQYF.